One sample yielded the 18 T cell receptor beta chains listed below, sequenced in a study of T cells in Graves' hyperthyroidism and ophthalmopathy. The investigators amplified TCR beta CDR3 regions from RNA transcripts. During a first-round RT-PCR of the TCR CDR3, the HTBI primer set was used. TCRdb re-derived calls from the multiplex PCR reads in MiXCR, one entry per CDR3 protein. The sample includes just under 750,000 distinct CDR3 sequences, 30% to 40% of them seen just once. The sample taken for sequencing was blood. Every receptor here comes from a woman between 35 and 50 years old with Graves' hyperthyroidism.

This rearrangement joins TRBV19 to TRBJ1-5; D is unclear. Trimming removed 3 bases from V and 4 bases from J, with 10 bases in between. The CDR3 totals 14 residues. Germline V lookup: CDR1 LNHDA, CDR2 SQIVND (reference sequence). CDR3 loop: CASSILTDNQPQHF. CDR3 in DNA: TGTGCCAGTAGTATTCTCACAGATAATCAGCCCCAGCATTTT.

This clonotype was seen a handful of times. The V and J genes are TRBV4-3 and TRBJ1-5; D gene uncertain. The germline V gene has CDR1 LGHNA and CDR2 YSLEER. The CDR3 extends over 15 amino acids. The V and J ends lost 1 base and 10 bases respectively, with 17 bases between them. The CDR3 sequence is CASSQAGGAIFPQHF. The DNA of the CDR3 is TGCGCCAGCAGCCAAGCGGGCGGAGCCATTTTCCCCCAGCATTTT.

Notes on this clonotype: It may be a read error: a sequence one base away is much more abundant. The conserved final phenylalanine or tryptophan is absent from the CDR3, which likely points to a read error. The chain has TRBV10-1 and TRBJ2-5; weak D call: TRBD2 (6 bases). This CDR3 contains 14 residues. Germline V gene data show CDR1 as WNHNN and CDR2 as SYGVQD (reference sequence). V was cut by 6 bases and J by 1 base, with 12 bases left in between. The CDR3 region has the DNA TGCGCCAGCAGAAGTTCCGGGAGCCAAGAGACCCAGTACCTC. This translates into CASRSSGSQETQYL.

The CDR3 bases are TGTGCCAGCAGCGGGGGGTCCAGGGAGGATGGCTACACCTTC. Translated, it gives CASSGGSREDGYTF. The rearrangement links TRBV11-3 to TRBJ1-2; a weak D match, TRBD1 (5 bases). The CDR3 has 14 residues. The V and J ends lost 5 bases and 6 bases respectively, with 16 bases between them. Germline CDR1 reads SGHNT; CDR2 reads YENEEA. The full variable domain, in which reference TRBV11-3 and TRBJ1-2 provide the parts outside the CDR3, is EAGVVQSPRYKIIEKKQPVAFWCNPISGHNTLYWYLQNLGQGPELLIRYENEEAVDDSQLPKDRFSAERLKGVDSTLKIQPAELGDSAVYLCASSGGSREDGYTFGSGTRLTVV.

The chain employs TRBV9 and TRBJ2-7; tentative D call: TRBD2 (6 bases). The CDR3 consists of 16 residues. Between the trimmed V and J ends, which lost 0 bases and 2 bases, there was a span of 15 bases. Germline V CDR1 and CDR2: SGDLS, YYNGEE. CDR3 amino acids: CASSVAAGTSTYEQYF. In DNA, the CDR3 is TGTGCCAGCAGCGTAGCAGCAGGGACTTCAACCTACGAGCAGTACTTC.

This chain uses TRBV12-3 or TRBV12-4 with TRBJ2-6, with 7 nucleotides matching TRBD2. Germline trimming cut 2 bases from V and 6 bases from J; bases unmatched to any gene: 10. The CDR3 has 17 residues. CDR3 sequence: CASSLRGGRALANVLTF. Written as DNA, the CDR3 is TGTGCCAGCAGTTTAAGGGGAGGGAGGGCTCTGGCCAACGTCCTGACTTTC.

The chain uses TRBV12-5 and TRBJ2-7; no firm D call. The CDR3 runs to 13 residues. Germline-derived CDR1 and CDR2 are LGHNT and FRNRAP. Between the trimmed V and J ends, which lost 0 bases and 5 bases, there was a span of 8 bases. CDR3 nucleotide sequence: TGTGCTAGTGGTTTGGTCCTACGGGACGAGCAGTACTTC. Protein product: CASGLVLRDEQYF.

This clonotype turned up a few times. CDR3 bases: TGCGCCAGCAGCCAAGAAGGTAGCGGGAACCAAGAGACCCAGTACTTC. Protein sequence: CASSQEGSGNQETQYF. The chain recombines TRBV4-3 with TRBJ2-5; the match to TRBD2 covers 8 bases. Germline trimming cut 0 bases from V and 0 bases from J; bases unmatched to any gene: 3. The CDR3 totals 16 residues. Germline CDR1 and CDR2: LGHNA and YSLEER.

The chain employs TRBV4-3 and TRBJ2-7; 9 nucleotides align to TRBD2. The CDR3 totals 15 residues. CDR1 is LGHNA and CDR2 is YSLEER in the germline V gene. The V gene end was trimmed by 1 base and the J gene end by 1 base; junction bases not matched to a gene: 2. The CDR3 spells CASSQGLADSYEQYF. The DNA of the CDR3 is TGCGCCAGCAGCCAAGGACTAGCGGATTCCTACGAGCAGTACTTC.

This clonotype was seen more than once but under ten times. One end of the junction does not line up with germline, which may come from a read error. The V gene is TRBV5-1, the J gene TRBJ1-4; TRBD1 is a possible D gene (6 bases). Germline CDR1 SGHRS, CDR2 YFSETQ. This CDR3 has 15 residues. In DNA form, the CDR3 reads TGTGCCAGCAGCTTCGGGGGGCAATTTGGTGAAAAACTGTTTTTT. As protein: CASSFGGQFGEKLFF. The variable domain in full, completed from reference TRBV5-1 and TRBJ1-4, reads KAGVTQTPRYLIKTRGQQVTLSCSPISGHRSVSWYQQTPGQGLQFLFEYFSETQRNKGNFPGRFSGRQFSNSRSEMNVSTLELGDSALYLCASSFGGQFGEKLFFGSGTQLSVL.

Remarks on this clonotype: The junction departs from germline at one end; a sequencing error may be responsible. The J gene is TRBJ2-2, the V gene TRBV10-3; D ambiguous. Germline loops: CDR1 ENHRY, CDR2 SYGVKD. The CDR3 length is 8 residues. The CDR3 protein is CATRELFF. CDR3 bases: TGTGCCACCCGGGAGCTGTTTTTT.

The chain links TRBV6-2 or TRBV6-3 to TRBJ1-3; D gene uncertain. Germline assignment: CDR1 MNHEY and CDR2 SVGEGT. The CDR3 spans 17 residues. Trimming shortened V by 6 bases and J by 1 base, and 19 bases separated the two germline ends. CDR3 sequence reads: CASSQVGVGRSGNTIYF. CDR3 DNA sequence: TGTGCCAGCAGCCAGGTTGGCGTCGGGAGGTCTGGAAACACCATATATTTT.

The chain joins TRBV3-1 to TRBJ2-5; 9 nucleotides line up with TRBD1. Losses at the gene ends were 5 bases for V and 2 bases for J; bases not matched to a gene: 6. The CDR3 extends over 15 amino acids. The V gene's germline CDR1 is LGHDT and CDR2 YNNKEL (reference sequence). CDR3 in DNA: TGTGCCAGCAGCACCGGGACAGGGATACAAGAGACCCAGTACTTC. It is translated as CASSTGTGIQETQYF.

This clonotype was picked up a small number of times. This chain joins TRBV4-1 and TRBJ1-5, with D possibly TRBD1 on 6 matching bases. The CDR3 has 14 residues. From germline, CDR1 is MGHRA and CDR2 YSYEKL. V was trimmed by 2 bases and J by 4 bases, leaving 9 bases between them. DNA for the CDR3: TGCGCCAGCAGCCAATGGACAGAAAATCAGCCCCAGCATTTT. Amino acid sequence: CASSQWTENQPQHF.

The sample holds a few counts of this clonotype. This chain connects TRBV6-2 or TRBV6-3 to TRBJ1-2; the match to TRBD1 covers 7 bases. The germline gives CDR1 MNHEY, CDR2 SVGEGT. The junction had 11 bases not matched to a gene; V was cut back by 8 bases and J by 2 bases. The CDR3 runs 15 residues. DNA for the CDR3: TGTGCCAGCCTCCAAGTAGCGGGACAGAACTATGGCTACACCTTC. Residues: CASLQVAGQNYGYTF.

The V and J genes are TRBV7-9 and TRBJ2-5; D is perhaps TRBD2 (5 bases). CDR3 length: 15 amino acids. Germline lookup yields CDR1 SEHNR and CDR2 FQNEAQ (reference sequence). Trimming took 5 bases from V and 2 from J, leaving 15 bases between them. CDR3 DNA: TGTGCCAGCAGCCCCCGAGGGCTGGGGCAAGAGACCCAGTACTTC. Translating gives CASSPRGLGQETQYF.

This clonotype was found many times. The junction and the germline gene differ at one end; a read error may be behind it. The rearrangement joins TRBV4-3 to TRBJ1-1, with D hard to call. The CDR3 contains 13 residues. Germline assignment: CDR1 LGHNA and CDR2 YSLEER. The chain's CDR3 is CASSQVMNTEAFF. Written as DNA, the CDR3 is TGTGCCAGCAGCCAAGTCATGAACACTGAAGCTTTCTTT.

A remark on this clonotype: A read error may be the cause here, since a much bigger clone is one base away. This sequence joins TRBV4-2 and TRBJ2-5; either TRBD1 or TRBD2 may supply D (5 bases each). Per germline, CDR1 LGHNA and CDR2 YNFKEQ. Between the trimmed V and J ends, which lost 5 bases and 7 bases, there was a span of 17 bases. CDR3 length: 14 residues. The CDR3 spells CASSLVGAGGTQYF. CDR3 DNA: TGTGCCAGCAGCTTGGTCGGGGCTGGCGGGACCCAGTACTTC.